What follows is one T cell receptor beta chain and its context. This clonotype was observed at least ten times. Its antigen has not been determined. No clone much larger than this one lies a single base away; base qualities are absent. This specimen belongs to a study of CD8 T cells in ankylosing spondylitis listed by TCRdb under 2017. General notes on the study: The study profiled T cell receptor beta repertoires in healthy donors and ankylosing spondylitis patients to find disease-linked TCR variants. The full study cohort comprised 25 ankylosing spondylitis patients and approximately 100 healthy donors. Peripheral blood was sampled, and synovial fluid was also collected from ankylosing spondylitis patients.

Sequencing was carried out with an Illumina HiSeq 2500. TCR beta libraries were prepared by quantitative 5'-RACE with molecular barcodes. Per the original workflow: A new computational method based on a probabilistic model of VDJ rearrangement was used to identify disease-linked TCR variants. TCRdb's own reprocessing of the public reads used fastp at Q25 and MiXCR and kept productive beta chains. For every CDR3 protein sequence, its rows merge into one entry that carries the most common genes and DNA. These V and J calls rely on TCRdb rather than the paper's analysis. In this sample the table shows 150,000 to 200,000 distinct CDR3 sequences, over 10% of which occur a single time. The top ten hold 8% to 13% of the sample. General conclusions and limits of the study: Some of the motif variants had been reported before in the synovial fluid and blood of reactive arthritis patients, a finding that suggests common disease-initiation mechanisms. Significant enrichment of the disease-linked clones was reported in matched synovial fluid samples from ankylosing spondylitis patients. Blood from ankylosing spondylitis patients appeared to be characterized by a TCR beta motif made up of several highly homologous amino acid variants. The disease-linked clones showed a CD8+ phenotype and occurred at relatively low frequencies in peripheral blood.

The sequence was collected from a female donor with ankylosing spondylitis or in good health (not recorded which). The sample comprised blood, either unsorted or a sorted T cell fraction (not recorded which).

The CDR3 here reads CASSADTYNEQFF. The nucleotide sequence is TGTGCCAGCAGCGCGGACACCTACAATGAGCAGTTCTTC. Recombination joined TRBV7-2 with TRBJ2-1; TRBD1 is perhaps the D gene, given 5 matching bases. V was cut back by 5 bases and J by 2 bases, leaving a gap of 7 bases between them. The CDR3, cysteine through phenylalanine, is 13 amino acids long. Solely the CDR3 DNA is kept, with 39 bases framed from the first base. CDR1 is given as SGHTA and CDR2 as FQGNSA, both from the germline V gene.